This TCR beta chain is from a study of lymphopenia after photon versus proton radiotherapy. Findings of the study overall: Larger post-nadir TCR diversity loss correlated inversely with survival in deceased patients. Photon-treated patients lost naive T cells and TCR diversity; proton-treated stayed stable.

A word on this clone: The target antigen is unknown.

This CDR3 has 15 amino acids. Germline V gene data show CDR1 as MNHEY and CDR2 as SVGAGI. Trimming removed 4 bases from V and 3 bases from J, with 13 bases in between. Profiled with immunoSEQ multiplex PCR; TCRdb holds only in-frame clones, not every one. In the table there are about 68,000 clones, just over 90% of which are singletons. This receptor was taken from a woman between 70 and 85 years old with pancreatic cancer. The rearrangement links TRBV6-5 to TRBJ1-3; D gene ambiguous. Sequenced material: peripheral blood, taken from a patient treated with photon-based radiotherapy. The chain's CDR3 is CASSFSQHGGNTIYF. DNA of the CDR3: TGTGCCAGCAGTTTCTCCCAACACGGTGGAAACACCATATATTTT.